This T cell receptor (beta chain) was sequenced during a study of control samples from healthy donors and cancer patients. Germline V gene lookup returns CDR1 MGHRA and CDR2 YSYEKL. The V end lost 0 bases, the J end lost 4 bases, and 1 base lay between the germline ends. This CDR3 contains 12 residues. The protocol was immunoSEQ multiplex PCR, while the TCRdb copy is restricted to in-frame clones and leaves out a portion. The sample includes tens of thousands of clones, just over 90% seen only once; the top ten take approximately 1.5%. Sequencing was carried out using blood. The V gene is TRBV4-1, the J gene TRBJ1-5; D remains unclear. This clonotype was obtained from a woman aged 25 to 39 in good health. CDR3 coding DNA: TGCGCCAGCAGCCAAGAAAATCAGCCCCAGCATTTT. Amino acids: CASSQENQPQHF.